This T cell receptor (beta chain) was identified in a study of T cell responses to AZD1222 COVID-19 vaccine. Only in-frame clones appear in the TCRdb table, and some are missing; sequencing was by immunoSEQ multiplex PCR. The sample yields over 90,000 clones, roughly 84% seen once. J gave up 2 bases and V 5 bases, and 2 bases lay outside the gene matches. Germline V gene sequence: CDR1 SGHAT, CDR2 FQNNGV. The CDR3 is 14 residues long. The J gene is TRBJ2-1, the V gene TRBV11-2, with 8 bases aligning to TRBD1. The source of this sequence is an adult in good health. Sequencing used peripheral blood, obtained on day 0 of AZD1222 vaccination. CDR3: CASSRQGTYNEQFF. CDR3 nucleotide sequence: TGTGCCAGCAGCAGACAGGGGACCTACAATGAGCAGTTCTTC.